This TCR beta chain is drawn from a study of blood T cell repertoires in COVID-19. Study summary: Acute-phase and convalescent COVID-19 samples originated in the United States, Italy and Spain.

TCRdb's copy holds only in-frame clones and misses some; the assay was immunoSEQ multiplex PCR. The data hold 110,000 to 150,000 clones, with approximately 83% observed a single time. Germline CDR1 is MNHEY and CDR2 is SMNVEV (reference sequence). Unmatched junction bases numbered 14, after V lost 4 bases and J lost 4 bases. The CDR3 spans 19 residues. The receptor was derived from a human donor in a cohort sampled during active COVID-19. The chain combines TRBV27 with TRBJ2-2; 11 bases are a match to TRBD2. Sequencing was performed on peripheral blood. CDR3 in amino acids: CASSYLGIAGGPGTGELFF. Here the CDR3 DNA reads TGTGCCAGCAGTTACCTGGGGATAGCGGGGGGGCCGGGCACCGGGGAGCTGTTTTTT.